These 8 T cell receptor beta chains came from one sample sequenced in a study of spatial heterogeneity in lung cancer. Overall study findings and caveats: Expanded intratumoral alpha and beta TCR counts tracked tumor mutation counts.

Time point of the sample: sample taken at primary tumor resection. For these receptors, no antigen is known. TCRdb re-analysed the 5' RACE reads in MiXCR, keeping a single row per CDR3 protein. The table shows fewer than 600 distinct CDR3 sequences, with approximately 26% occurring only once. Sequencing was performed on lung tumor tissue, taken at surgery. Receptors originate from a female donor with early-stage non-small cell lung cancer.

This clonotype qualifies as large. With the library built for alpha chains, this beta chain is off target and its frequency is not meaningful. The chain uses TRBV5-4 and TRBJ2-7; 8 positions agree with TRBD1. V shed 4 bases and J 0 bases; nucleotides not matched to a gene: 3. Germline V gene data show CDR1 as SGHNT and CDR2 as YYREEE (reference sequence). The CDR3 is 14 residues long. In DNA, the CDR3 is TGTGCCAGCAGCCCGGACAGGGTCTCCTACGAGCAGTACTTC. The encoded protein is CASSPDRVSYEQYF. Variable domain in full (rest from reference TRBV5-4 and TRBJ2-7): ETGVTQSPTHLIKTRGQQVTLRCSSQSGHNTVSWYQQALGQGPQFIFQYYREEENGRGNFPPRFSGLQFPNYSSELNVNALELDDSALYLCASSPDRVSYEQYFGPGTRLTVT.

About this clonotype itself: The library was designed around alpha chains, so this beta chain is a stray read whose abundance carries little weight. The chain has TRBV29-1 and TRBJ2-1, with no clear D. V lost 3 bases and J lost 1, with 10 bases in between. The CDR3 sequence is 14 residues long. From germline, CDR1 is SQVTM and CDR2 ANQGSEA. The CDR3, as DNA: TGCAGCGTTGATGCCCTATCATCCTACAATGAGCAGTTCTTC. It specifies CSVDALSSYNEQFF.

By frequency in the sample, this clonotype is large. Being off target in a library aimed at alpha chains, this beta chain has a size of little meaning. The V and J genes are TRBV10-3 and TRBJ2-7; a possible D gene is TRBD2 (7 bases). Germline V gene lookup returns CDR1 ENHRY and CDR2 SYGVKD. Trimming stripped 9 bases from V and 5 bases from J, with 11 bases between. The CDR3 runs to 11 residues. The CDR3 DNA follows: TGTGCCATGGGGAGGGGGAACGAGCAGTACTTC. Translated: CAMGRGNEQYF.

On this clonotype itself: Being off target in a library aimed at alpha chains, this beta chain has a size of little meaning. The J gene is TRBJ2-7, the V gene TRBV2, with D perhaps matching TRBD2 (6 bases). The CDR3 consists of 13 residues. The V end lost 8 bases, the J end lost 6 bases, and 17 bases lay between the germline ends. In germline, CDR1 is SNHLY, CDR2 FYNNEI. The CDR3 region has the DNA TGTGCCAGCGCGGGGAAGAATAGCCTCGAGCAGTACTTC. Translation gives CASAGKNSLEQYF.

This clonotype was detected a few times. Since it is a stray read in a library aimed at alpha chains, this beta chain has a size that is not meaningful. The CDR3 nucleotides read TGTGCCAGCAGTTTATCGCCTAGCGGATACGAGCAGTACTTC. Protein product: CASSLSPSGYEQYF. The J gene is TRBJ2-7, the V gene TRBV27; TRBD2 agrees at 7 bases. After removal of 0 bases from V and 4 bases from J, the junction contained 3 bases not matched to a gene. This CDR3 is built from 14 residues. The germline V gene has CDR1 MNHEY and CDR2 SMNVEV (reference sequence).

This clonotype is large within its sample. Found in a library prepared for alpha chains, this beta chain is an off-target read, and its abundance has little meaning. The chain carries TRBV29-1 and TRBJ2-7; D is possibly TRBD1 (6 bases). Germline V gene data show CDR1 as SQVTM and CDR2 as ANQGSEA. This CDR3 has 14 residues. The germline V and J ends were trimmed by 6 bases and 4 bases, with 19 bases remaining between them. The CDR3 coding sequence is TGCAGCGTCGTGTTCTCCGACAGGATTTACGAGCAGTACTTC. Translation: CSVVFSDRIYEQYF.

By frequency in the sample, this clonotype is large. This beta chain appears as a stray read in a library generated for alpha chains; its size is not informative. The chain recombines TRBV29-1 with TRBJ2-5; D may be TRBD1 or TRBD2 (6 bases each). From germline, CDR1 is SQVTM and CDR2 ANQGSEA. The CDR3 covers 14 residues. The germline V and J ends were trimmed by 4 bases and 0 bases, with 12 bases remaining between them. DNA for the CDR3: TGCAGCGTTGGGGGGGCCGGGCACCAAGAGACCCAGTACTTC. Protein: CSVGGAGHQETQYF. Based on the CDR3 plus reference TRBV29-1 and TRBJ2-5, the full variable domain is SAVISQKPSRDICQRGTSLTIQCQVDSQVTMMFWYRQQPGQSLTLIATANQGSEATYESGFVIDKFPISRPNLTFSTLTVSNMSPEDSSIYLCSVGGAGHQETQYFGPGTRLLVL.

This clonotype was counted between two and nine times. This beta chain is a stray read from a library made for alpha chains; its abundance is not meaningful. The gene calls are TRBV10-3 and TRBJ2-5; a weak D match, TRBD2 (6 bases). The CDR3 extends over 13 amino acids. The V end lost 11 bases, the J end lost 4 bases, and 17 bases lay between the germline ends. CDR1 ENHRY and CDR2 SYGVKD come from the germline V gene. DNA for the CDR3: TGTGCCGCCACGGGACTTCAGGGAGAGACCCAGTACTTC. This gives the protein CAATGLQGETQYF.